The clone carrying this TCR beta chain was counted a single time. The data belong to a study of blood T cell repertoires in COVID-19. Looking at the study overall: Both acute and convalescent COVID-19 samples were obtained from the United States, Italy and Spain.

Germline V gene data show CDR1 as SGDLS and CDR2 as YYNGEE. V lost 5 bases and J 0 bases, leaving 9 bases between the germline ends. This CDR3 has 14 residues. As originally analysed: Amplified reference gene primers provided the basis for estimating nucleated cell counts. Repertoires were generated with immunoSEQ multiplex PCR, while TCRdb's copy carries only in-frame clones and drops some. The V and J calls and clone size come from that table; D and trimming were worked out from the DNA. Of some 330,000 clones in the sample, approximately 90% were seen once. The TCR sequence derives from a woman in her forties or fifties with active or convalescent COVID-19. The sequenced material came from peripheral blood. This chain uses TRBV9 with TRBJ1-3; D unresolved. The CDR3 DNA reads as TGTGCCAGCAGTAGTTACAGCTCTGGAAACACCATATATTTT. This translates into CASSSYSSGNTIYF.